The source of this TCR beta chain is a study of control samples from healthy donors and cancer patients. Using immunoSEQ multiplex PCR, the repertoire was profiled, and TCRdb retains in-frame clones only, with some absent. The top ten hold roughly 3.2% of the sample, which has 130,000 or so clones, 70% to 90% seen once. Germline lookup yields CDR1 SGHRS and CDR2 YFSETQ. The J segment lost 8 bases and the V segment lost 3 bases, leaving 11 bases of the junction unmatched. This CDR3 comprises 17 residues. This TCR was sampled from a man aged 50 to 59 in good health. This chain joins TRBV5-1 and TRBJ2-5, with 15 bases fitting TRBD2. The sample comprised blood. This CDR3 reads CASSSGLAGGPAETQYF. The CDR3 DNA sequence: TGCGCCAGCAGCTCGGGACTAGCGGGGGGCCCAGCTGAAACCCAGTACTTC.